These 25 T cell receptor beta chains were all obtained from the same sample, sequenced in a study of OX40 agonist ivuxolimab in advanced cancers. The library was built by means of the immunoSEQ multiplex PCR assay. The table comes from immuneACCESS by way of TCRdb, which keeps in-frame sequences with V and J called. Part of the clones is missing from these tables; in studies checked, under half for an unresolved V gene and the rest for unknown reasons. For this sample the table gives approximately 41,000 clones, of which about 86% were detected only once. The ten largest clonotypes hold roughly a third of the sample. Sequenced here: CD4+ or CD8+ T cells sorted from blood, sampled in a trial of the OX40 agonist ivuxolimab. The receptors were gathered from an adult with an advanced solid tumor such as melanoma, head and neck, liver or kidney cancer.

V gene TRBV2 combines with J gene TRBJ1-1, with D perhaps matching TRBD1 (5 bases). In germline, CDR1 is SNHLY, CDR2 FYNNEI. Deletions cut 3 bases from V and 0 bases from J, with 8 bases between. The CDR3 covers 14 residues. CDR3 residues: CASSEGRLNTEAFF. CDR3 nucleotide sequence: TGTGCCAGCAGTGAGGGACGGCTGAACACTGAAGCTTTCTTT.

CDR3 DNA sequence: TGTGCCAGCAGCCCTACAGGAAACTATGGCTACACCTTC. Its protein product is CASSPTGNYGYTF. This sequence joins TRBV4-2 and TRBJ1-2; a possible D gene is TRBD1 (5 bases). Germline V gene data show CDR1 as LGHNA and CDR2 as YNFKEQ. The CDR3 consists of 13 residues. Trimming took off 4 bases at V and 2 bases at J, with 8 bases between the two ends.

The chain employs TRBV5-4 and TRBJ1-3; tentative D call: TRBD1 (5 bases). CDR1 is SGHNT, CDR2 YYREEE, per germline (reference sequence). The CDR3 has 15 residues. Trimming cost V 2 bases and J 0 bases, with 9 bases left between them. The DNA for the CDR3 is TGTGCCAGCAGCTTCGGGCAGGGCTCTGGAAACACCATATATTTT. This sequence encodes CASSFGQGSGNTIYF.

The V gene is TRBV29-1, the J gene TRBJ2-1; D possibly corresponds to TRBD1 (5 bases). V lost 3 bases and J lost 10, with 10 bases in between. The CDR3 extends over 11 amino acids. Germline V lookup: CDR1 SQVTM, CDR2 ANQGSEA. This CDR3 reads CSVDRVREQFF. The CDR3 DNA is TGCAGCGTTGACAGGGTTCGGGAGCAGTTCTTC.

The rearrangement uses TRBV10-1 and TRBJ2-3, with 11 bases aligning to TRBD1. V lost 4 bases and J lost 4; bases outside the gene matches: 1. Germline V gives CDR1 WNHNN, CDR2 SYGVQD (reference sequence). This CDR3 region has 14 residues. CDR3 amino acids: CASSAGQGADTQYF. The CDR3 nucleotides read TGCGCCAGCAGTGCGGGACAGGGGGCAGATACGCAGTATTTT.

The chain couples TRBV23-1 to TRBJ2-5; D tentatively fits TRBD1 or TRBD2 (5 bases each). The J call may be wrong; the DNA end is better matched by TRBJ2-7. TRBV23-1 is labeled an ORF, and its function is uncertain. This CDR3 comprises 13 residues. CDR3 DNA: TGCGCCACCCAAGGGACGGCGAACTACGAGCAGTACTTC. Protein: CATQGTANYEQYF.

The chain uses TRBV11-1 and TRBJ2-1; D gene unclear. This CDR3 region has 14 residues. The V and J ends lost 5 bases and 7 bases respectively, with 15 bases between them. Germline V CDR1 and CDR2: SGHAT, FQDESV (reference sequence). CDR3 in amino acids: CASSPRTAPNEQFF. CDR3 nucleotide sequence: TGTGCCAGCAGCCCACGAACGGCCCCGAATGAGCAGTTCTTC.

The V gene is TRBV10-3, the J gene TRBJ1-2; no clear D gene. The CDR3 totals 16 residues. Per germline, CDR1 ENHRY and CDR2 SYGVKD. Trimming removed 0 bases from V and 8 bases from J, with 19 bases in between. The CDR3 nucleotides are TGTGCCATCAGTGAGTCGCGGCTGGCGAGCCGTGAGGGCTACACCTTC. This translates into CAISESRLASREGYTF.

As DNA, the CDR3 is TGTGCCAGCAGTGCCGGGACTAGCGGATACAATGAGCAGTTCTTC. Its protein product is CASSAGTSGYNEQFF. The chain recombines TRBV6-6 with TRBJ2-1, with 11 bases identical to TRBD2. This CDR3 has 15 residues. CDR1 is MNHNY and CDR2 is SVGAGI in the germline V gene (reference sequence). J lost 4 bases, V lost 5 bases, and 4 bases had no gene match.

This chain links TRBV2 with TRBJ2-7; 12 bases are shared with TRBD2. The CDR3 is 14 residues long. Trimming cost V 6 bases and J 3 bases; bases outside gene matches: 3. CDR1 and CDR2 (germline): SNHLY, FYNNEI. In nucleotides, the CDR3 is TGTGCCAGCAGAACTAGCGGGGGGAACTACGAGCAGTACTTC. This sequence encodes CASRTSGGNYEQYF.

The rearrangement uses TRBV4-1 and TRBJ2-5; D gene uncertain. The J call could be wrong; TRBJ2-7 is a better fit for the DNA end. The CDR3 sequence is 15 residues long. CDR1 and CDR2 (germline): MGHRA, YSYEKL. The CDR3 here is CASSQDPRSDYEQYF. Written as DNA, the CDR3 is TGCGCCAGCAGCCAAGATCCCCGCTCGGATTACGAGCAGTACTTC.

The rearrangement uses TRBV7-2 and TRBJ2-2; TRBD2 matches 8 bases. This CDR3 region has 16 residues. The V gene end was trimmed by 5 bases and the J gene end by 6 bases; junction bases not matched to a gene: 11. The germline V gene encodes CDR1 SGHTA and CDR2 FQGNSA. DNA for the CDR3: TGTGCCAGCAGCCCAAGGCGGGGGGCGGGGGCCGGGGAGCTGTTTTTT. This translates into CASSPRRGAGAGELFF.

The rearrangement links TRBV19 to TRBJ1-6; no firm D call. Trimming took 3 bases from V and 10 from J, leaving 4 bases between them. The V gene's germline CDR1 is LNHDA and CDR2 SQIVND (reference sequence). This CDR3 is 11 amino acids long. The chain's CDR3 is CASSMGSPLHF. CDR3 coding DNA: TGTGCCAGTAGTATGGGCTCACCCCTCCACTTT.

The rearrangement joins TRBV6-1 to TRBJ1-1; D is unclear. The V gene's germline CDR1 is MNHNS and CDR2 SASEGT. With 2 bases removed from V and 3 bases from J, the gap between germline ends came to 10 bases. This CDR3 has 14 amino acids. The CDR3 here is CASSEFLQDTEAFF. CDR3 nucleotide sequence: TGTGCCAGCAGTGAATTTTTACAAGACACTGAAGCTTTCTTT.

The chain's CDR3 is CASSLTGNSYNEQFF. CDR3 nucleotide sequence: TGTGCCAGCAGCTTGACAGGGAACTCCTACAATGAGCAGTTCTTC. This sequence joins TRBV7-9 and TRBJ2-1; 7 positions agree with TRBD1. In germline, CDR1 is SEHNR, CDR2 FQNEAQ (reference sequence). The CDR3 consists of 15 residues. The junction had 2 bases not matched to a gene; V was cut back by 3 bases and J by 0 bases.

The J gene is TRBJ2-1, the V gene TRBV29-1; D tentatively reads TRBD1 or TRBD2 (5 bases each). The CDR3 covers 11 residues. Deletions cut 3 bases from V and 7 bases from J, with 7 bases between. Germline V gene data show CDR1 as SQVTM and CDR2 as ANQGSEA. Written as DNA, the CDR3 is TGCAGCGTTGACAGGGAGAATGAGCAGTTCTTC. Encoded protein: CSVDRENEQFF.

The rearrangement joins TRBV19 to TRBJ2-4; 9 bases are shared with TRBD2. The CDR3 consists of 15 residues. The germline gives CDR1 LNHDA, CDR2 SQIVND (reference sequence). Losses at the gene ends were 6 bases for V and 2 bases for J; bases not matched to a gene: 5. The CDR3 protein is CASSPSGNTKNIQYF. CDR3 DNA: TGTGCCAGTAGCCCTAGCGGGAACACCAAAAACATTCAGTACTTC.

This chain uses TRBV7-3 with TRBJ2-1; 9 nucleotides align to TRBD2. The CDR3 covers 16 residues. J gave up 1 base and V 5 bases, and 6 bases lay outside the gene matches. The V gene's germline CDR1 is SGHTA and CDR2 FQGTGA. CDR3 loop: CASSLRLAASYNEQFF. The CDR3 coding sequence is TGTGCCAGCAGCCTTAGACTAGCGGCTTCCTACAATGAGCAGTTCTTC.

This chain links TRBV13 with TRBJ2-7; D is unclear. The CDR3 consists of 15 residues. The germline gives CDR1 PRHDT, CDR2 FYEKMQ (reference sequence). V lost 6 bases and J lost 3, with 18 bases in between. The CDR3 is CASSETSTKGYEQYF. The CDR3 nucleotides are TGTGCCAGCAGTGAGACCTCCACAAAGGGCTACGAGCAGTACTTC.

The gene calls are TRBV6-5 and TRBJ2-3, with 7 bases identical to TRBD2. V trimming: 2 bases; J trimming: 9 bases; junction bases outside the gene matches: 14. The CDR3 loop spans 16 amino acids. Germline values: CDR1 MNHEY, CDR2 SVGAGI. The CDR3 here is CASSYLGGGPGGTQYF. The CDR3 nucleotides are TGTGCCAGCAGTTACCTCGGTGGGGGACCGGGGGGAACGCAGTATTTT.

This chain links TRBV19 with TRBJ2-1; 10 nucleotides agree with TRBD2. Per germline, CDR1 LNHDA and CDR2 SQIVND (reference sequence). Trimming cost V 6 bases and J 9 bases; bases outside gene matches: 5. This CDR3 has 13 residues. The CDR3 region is CASSLLAGREQFF. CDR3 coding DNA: TGTGCCAGTAGCTTACTAGCGGGGCGTGAGCAGTTCTTC.

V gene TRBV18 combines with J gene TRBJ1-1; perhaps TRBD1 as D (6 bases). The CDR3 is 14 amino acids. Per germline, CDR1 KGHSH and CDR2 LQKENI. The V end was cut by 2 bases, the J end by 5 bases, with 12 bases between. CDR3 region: CASSPRTDITEAFF. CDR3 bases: TGTGCCAGCTCACCAAGGACAGACATTACTGAAGCTTTCTTT.

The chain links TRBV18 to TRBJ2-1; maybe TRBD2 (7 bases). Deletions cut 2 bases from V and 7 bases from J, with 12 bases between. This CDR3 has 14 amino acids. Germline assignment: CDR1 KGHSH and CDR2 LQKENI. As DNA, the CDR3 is TGTGCCAGCTCACCAAGGACTAGGGGGAATGAGCAGTTCTTC. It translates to CASSPRTRGNEQFF.

DNA of the CDR3: TGTGCCAGCAGCCAAGAGCGGGGGGGCATCATTTATGAGCAGTTCTTC. This sequence encodes CASSQERGGIIYEQFF. The J gene is TRBJ2-1, the V gene TRBV4-2; 9 bases map to TRBD2. V trimming: 0 bases; J trimming: 8 bases; junction bases outside the gene matches: 8. This CDR3 comprises 16 residues. The germline V gene encodes CDR1 LGHNA and CDR2 YNFKEQ.

CDR3 residues: CASSLMGGTSTDTQYF. The DNA for the CDR3 is TGCGCCAGCAGCTTAATGGGGGGGACTAGCACAGATACGCAGTATTTT. The chain joins TRBV5-1 to TRBJ2-3; TRBD2 matches at 7 bases. With 2 bases clipped from V and 0 bases from J, the junction kept 6 bases outside the gene matches. The length of the CDR3 is 16 residues. From germline, CDR1 is SGHRS and CDR2 YFSETQ.